The clone carrying this T cell receptor beta chain was seen a few times. Authors' data handling: Scientists estimated how many nucleated cells there were by amplifying reference gene primers. TCRdb keeps only in-frame clones here, not all; method: immunoSEQ multiplex PCR. The V and J calls and the clone size are those of that table, but D and trimming were determined from the DNA. Among roughly 190,000 clones listed, approximately 90% were seen once. Participants were aged about 18 to 89 years, lived in some 23 US areas, and enrolled virtually. Categorization into cohorts depended on clinical history that participants reported. This entry is derived from a study of blood T cell repertoires in COVID-19. Study details: The United States, Italy and Spain were the sources of the acute and convalescent COVID-19 samples.

The CDR3 runs to 15 residues. Looked up from germline, CDR1 is MGHRA and CDR2 is YSYEKL. Trimming at V came to 4 bases and at J to 4 bases, leaving 8 bases not matched to a gene. The chain couples TRBV4-1 to TRBJ2-3, with TRBD2 identical over 7 bases. Source material: PBMCs or T cells enriched from blood (not recorded which). The clonotype was recovered from a woman under 30 who had recovered from COVID-19. The CDR3, as DNA: TGCGCCAGCAGCCGAGAGGGCGGGAGATCAGATACGCAGTATTTT. As protein: CASSREGGRSDTQYF.